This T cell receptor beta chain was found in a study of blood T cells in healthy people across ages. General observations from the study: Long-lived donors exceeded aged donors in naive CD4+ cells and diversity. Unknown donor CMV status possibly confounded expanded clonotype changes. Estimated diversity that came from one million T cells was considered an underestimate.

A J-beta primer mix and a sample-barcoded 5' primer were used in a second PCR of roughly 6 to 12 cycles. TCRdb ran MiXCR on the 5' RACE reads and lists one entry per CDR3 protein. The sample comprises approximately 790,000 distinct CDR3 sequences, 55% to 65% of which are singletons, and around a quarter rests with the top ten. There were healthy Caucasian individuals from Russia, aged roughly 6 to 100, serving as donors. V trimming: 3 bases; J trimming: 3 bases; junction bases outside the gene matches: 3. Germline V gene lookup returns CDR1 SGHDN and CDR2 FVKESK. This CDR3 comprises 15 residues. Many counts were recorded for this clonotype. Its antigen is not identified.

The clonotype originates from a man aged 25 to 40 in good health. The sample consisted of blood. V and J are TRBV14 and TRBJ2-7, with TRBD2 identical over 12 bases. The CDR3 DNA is TGTGCCAGCAGCCACCTAGCGGGGGGGCTCTACGAGCAGTACTTC. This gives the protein CASSHLAGGLYEQYF.